The text below deals with one TCR beta chain. Its antigen is still unknown. Base qualities are not at hand, and no much larger clone is one base apart. TCRbeta CDR3 regions were amplified by multiplexed two-step PCR using Vbeta-specific forward primers and Jbeta-specific reverse primers. Through the immunoSEQ service, TCRbeta libraries were sequenced on an Illumina instrument. Concerning the study's data processing: IMGT annotation was used to assign V, D and J genes, and synthetic CDR3 analogues were used to correct the counts for multiplex PCR bias. In the immunoSEQ Analyzer, repertoire clonality was calculated as one minus normalized Shannon entropy. Fisher's exact test with Benjamini-Hochberg false discovery rate control was used to define clonal expansion, with two-tailed P<0.01. In TCRdb, the immuneACCESS table is reduced to in-frame sequences with V and J assigned. These tables do not hold every clone; where another copy was compared, an unresolved V gene accounts for under half, and the others remain unexplained. V and J calls and clone size are copied from that table; D and trimming were computed from the DNA. In this sample the table shows around 12,000 clones, roughly 91% of which occur a single time. The top ten clonotypes cover about 0.21% of the sample.

This entry is derived from a study of regulatory dendritic cells for organ transplantation (dated by TCRdb to between 2016 and 2019). Describing the broader study: Regulatory dendritic cells were generated from monocytes cultured with vitamin D3 on days 0 and 4 and IL-10 on day 4. On day 6, LPS was added to the DC cultures to test how the DCs responded to a strong maturation-inducing agent. Sorted naive and memory CD4+ and CD8+ T cells had their TCRbeta repertoires sequenced both before and after allostimulation with either regulatory or mature dendritic cells.

Sorted T cell subsets were CFSE-labeled and co-cultured for five to six days with allogeneic regulatory or mature dendritic cells at a 1:10 DC:T ratio. FACS was used to sort CD4+ or CD8+ cells into naive T cells, defined as CD45RA+, and memory T cells, defined as CD45RO+. Two healthy control subjects provided the T cells used for TCR sequencing. The Qiagen DNeasy Blood & Tissue Kit was used for extraction of genomic DNA. Summary of the overall study and its limitations: Among the resting subsets, the most alloreactive TCR clonotypes were found in memory CD8+ T cells. Expansion of memory CD8+ clones was induced by allostimulation in both subjects, but more limited expansion appeared to be induced by regulatory dendritic cells than by mature dendritic cells. Highly diverse repertoires were observed in naive CD4+ and CD8+ T cells, whereas lower diversity was observed in memory cells, and the most oligoclonal repertoires were found in memory CD8+ cells. Sequencing was done in only a couple of subjects, and the authors reported considerable heterogeneity between individuals in the alloreactive memory CD8+ T cell pool.

The sample comprised naive CD8+ T cells from blood cultured with regulatory dendritic cells. The cell subset or site label of this sample denotes: CD45RA+ naive T cells. The sequence derives from a human donor in good health.

The nucleotide sequence is given as TGTGCCAGCAGTGAGTCCTGGCAGGGGGGGGGCGAGACCCAGTACTTC. Its product reads: CASSESWQGGGETQYF. The chain joins TRBV28 to TRBJ2-5, with the D segment possibly TRBD1 or TRBD2, each aligning over 7 bases. CDR3 length: 16 amino acids, cysteine to phenylalanine. CDR3 DNA only is kept here, 48 bases in frame from base 1. CDR1 MDHEN and CDR2 SYDVKM are derived from the germline V gene. Relative to germline, V is 5 bases shorter and J is 5 bases shorter, with 21 bases between their ends.